This TCR beta chain appears in the sequencing data of a study of blood T cell repertoires in COVID-19. TCRdb's table, derived via immunoSEQ multiplex PCR, lists solely in-frame clones and lacks some. The sample gives about 140,000 clones, 87% of which show up once; 0.9% to 0.95% is in the top ten. The germline V gene encodes CDR1 LNHDA and CDR2 SQIVND (reference sequence). CDR3 size: 12 residues. V lost 8 bases and J lost 0, with 7 bases in between. The rearrangement uses TRBV19 and TRBJ1-1, with D perhaps matching TRBD1 (6 bases). The material sequenced was peripheral blood. This receptor was taken from a woman aged 45-59 years with acute or convalescent COVID-19. In DNA form, the CDR3 reads TGTGCCAGTGGGACACTGAACACTGAAGCTTTCTTT. Encoded protein: CASGTLNTEAFF.